The present TCR beta chain was sequenced within a study of blood T cells in healthy people across ages. Broader study findings: Roughly linearly, TCR beta diversity per million T cells fell as age increased. For the donors, CMV status was unknown and possibly confounded expanded clonotype changes.

Per sample, no less than 6 micrograms of total RNA were extracted. Looked up from germline, CDR1 is MGHRA and CDR2 is YSYEKL. CDR3 size: 18 residues. J lost 7 bases, V lost 0 bases, and 7 bases had no gene match. Concerning this clonotype: Its target is not known.

The second PCR ran roughly 6 to 11 cycles with a sample-barcoded 5' primer and J-beta primers. TCRdb passed the 5' RACE reads through MiXCR, listing each CDR3 protein once. The sample has hundreds of thousands of distinct CDR3 sequences; about 54% are singletons. The sample taken for sequencing was blood. This receptor was identified in a man in his 60s in good health. The gene calls are TRBV4-1 and TRBJ2-1; 15 bases are shared with TRBD2. DNA for the CDR3: TGCGCCAGCAGCCAAGATCCCTGGACTAGCGGGGGGGGAAATGAGCAGTTCTTC. Amino acids: CASSQDPWTSGGGNEQFF.